A selection of T cell receptor beta chains follows, all from one sample in a study of regulatory T cells in long-lasting Graves disease. Using its own MiXCR run on the multiplex PCR reads, TCRdb lists one record per CDR3 protein. This sample has 580,000 or so distinct CDR3 sequences, with about 16% found just once. The same data also contributed to another study, on T cells in Graves' hyperthyroidism and ophthalmopathy.

Sequencing used peripheral blood mononuclear cells (PBMCs), obtained at new diagnosis, from a patient treated with antithyroid drugs. These receptors were collected from a man between 18 and 29 years old with Graves disease. CDR3s include the opening cysteine and the closing phenylalanine or tryptophan. A D gene is named only where the DNA matches it firmly. Where a row states a size, it is once, few, many or the class of an expanded clone; other rows omit it.

v_call: TRBV2; clone_size: many; j_call: TRBJ2-1; cdr3_length: 13; d_call: TRBD2; cdr3_aa: CASSDGRYNEQFF; cdr3_nt: TGTGCCAGCAGTGACGGGAGGTACAATGAGCAGTTCTTC
v_call: TRBV20-1; clone_size: few; j_call: TRBJ1-1; cdr3_length: 15; d_call: TRBD1; cdr3_aa: CSARDLGQLNTEAFF; cdr3_nt: TGCAGTGCTAGAGATTTGGGACAGTTGAACACTGAAGCTTTCTTT
v_call: TRBV28; clone_size: -; j_call: TRBJ1-2; cdr3_length: 12; d_call: -; cdr3_aa: CASSLQGEGYTF; cdr3_nt: TGTGCCAGCAGTTTACAGGGAGAAGGCTACACCTTC
v_call: TRBV10-3; clone_size: many; j_call: TRBJ1-1; cdr3_length: 15; d_call: -; cdr3_aa: CAISSAGTTNTEAFF; cdr3_nt: TGTGCCATCTCTTCTGCCGGGACCACGAACACTGAAGCTTTCTTT
v_call: TRBV20-1; clone_size: -; j_call: TRBJ1-4; cdr3_length: 13; d_call: -; cdr3_aa: CSAEGLENEKLFF; cdr3_nt: TGCAGTGCGGAGGGGTTGGAGAATGAAAAACTGTTTTTT
v_call: TRBV2; clone_size: many; j_call: TRBJ2-5; cdr3_length: 14; d_call: -; cdr3_aa: CASDDLAGTGTQYF; cdr3_nt: TGTGCCAGCGACGACCTTGCAGGGACGGGGACCCAGTACTTC
v_call: TRBV28; clone_size: -; j_call: TRBJ1-4; cdr3_length: 15; d_call: TRBD1; cdr3_aa: CASSSDRGGNEKLFF; cdr3_nt: TGTGCCAGCAGTTCAGACAGGGGCGGTAATGAAAAACTGTTTTTT
v_call: TRBV9; clone_size: -; j_call: TRBJ2-3; cdr3_length: 14; d_call: -; cdr3_aa: CASNQGISTDTQYF; cdr3_nt: TGTGCCAGCAACCAGGGCATTAGCACAGATACGCAGTATTTT
v_call: TRBV28; clone_size: many; j_call: TRBJ2-5; cdr3_length: 15; d_call: -; cdr3_aa: CASSLQIDGQETQYF; cdr3_nt: TGTGCCAGCAGTTTACAGATTGACGGTCAAGAGACCCAGTACTTC
v_call: TRBV20-1; clone_size: -; j_call: TRBJ1-5; cdr3_length: 14; d_call: -; cdr3_aa: CSARGQTDNQPQHF; cdr3_nt: TGCAGTGCTAGAGGACAGACGGACAATCAGCCCCAGCATTTT
v_call: TRBV7-9; clone_size: -; j_call: TRBJ2-2; cdr3_length: 17; d_call: TRBD2; cdr3_aa: CASRPLSGSRGTGELFF; cdr3_nt: TGTGCCAGCAGGCCCTTAAGCGGGAGCAGAGGCACCGGGGAGCTGTTTTTT
v_call: TRBV29-1; clone_size: few; j_call: TRBJ2-7; cdr3_length: 14; d_call: -; cdr3_aa: CSVLGHPTSYEQYF; cdr3_nt: TGCAGCGTTCTGGGACATCCAACTTCCTACGAGCAGTACTTC
v_call: TRBV18; clone_size: few; j_call: TRBJ2-4; cdr3_length: 13; d_call: -; cdr3_aa: CASSRDLKNIQYF; cdr3_nt: TGTGCCAGCTCCCGGGACCTCAAAAACATTCAGTACTTC
v_call: TRBV2; clone_size: many; j_call: TRBJ2-5; cdr3_length: 11; d_call: -; cdr3_aa: CATKYQETQYF; cdr3_nt: TGTGCCACCAAGTACCAAGAGACCCAGTACTTC
v_call: TRBV20-1; clone_size: few; j_call: TRBJ2-1; cdr3_length: 21; d_call: TRBD2; cdr3_aa: CSASLAGGIATTGGGYNEQFF; cdr3_nt: TGCAGTGCTAGCTTAGCGGGAGGGATTGCTACAACGGGCGGAGGCTACAATGAGCAGTTCTTC
v_call: TRBV6-9; clone_size: few; j_call: TRBJ2-2; cdr3_length: 14; d_call: -; cdr3_aa: CASSFKHRTGELFF; cdr3_nt: TGTGCCAGCAGTTTTAAGCATCGGACCGGGGAGCTGTTTTTT
v_call: TRBV20-1; clone_size: many; j_call: TRBJ2-5; cdr3_length: 17; d_call: TRBD1; cdr3_aa: CSARRPGTGLKVETQYF; cdr3_nt: TGCAGTGCTAGACGTCCCGGGACAGGTTTAAAGGTAGAGACCCAGTACTTC
v_call: TRBV28; clone_size: -; j_call: TRBJ2-1; cdr3_length: 16; d_call: TRBD2; cdr3_aa: CASTSAGGQSYNEQFF; cdr3_nt: TGTGCCAGTACCTCAGCGGGAGGGCAATCCTACAATGAGCAGTTCTTC
v_call: TRBV14; clone_size: few; j_call: TRBJ2-2; cdr3_length: 17; d_call: TRBD1; cdr3_aa: CASSQGLQGALTGELFF; cdr3_nt: TGTGCCAGCAGCCAAGGTTTGCAGGGGGCGCTTACCGGGGAGCTGTTTTTT
v_call: TRBV13; clone_size: few; j_call: TRBJ2-1; cdr3_length: 17; d_call: TRBD2; cdr3_aa: CASSAGASGSYYNEQFF; cdr3_nt: TGTGCCAGCAGCGCCGGAGCTAGCGGGAGTTACTACAATGAGCAGTTCTTC
v_call: TRBV12-3/TRBV12-4; clone_size: few; j_call: TRBJ2-7; cdr3_length: 18; d_call: -; cdr3_aa: CASSSELTGRGTPYEQYF; cdr3_nt: TGTGCCAGCAGTTCAGAGCTCACAGGGCGAGGAACCCCTTACGAGCAGTACTTC
v_call: TRBV28; clone_size: many; j_call: TRBJ1-5; cdr3_length: 14; d_call: -; cdr3_aa: CASSFEGSNQPQHF; cdr3_nt: TGTGCCAGCAGTTTTGAGGGGAGCAATCAGCCCCAGCATTTT
v_call: TRBV5-1; clone_size: many; j_call: TRBJ2-7; cdr3_length: 15; d_call: -; cdr3_aa: CASSSPFRPPYEQYF; cdr3_nt: TGCGCCAGCAGCTCCCCTTTCCGTCCTCCCTACGAGCAGTACTTC
v_call: TRBV7-9; clone_size: many; j_call: TRBJ2-3; cdr3_length: 11; d_call: -; cdr3_aa: CASSLADTQYF; cdr3_nt: TGTGCCAGCAGTTTAGCAGATACGCAGTATTTT
v_call: TRBV11-2; clone_size: many; j_call: TRBJ2-5; cdr3_length: 15; d_call: -; cdr3_aa: CASTRDNGIQETQYF; cdr3_nt: TGTGCCAGCACCCGGGACAACGGAATCCAAGAGACCCAGTACTTC
v_call: TRBV7-3; clone_size: many; j_call: TRBJ2-1; cdr3_length: 13; d_call: -; cdr3_aa: CASSSAGLNEQFF; cdr3_nt: TGTGCCAGCAGCTCCGCGGGTTTGAATGAGCAGTTCTTC
v_call: TRBV7-9; clone_size: -; j_call: TRBJ2-6; cdr3_length: 20; d_call: -; cdr3_aa: CASSSSFRDTGRSGANVLTF; cdr3_nt: TGTGCCAGCAGCTCCTCTTTCCGGGACACGGGCAGGTCTGGGGCCAACGTCCTGACTTTC
v_call: TRBV6-1; clone_size: -; j_call: TRBJ1-2; cdr3_length: 15; d_call: -; cdr3_aa: CASSETGRVSYGYTF; cdr3_nt: TGTGCCAGCAGTGAAACAGGGCGAGTATCCTATGGCTACACCTTC